This passage covers 22 T cell receptor beta chains from one sample sequenced in a study of beta chain features in type 1 diabetes. Expressed TCRB transcripts were sequenced after all isolated RNA was converted to cDNA. Using immunoSEQ multiplex PCR, the repertoire was profiled, and TCRdb retains in-frame clones only, with some absent. The sample contains approximately 150,000 clones, roughly a tenth of which appear only once. Sequenced material: naive CD4+ T cells from blood. The receptors derive from a man in his late teens or twenties in good health.

This clone has only a few counts. The gene calls are TRBV5-1 and TRBJ2-5; 7 bases map to TRBD1. V was pared by 1 base and J by 1 base, with 4 bases of the junction left unmatched. The germline gives CDR1 SGHRS, CDR2 YFSETQ. The CDR3 loop spans 15 amino acids. The CDR3 DNA follows: TGCGCCAGCAGCTTGTCAGGGGGAGTCCAAGAGACCCAGTACTTC. Its protein product is CASSLSGGVQETQYF.

The rearrangement links TRBV7-7 to TRBJ2-5; 8 nucleotides agree with TRBD1. The germline gives CDR1 SSHAT, CDR2 FNYEAQ (reference sequence). CDR3 size: 14 residues. Trimming removed 5 bases from V and 4 bases from J; junction bases left unmatched: 6. The CDR3 nucleotides are TGTGCCAGCAGCACATGGACAGGGTCAGAGACCCAGTACTTC. Protein product: CASSTWTGSETQYF.

The gene calls are TRBV18 and TRBJ2-7; a possible D gene is TRBD1 (7 bases). V gave up 4 bases and J gave up 3 bases, with 16 bases separating them. The CDR3 is 15 amino acids. CDR1 is KGHSH, CDR2 LQKENI, per germline. The CDR3 sequence: CASSRSGGSLYEQYF. The CDR3 DNA reads as TGTGCCAGCTCACGATCAGGGGGGTCGCTCTACGAGCAGTACTTC.

The chain uses TRBV6-1 and TRBJ2-1, with D unresolved. V lost 11 bases to trimming and J lost 0 bases, with 11 bases between them. The CDR3 consists of 13 residues. Germline CDR1 MNHNS, CDR2 SASEGT. CDR3 DNA sequence: TGTGCCCTACGTTCGAACTCCTACAATGAGCAGTTCTTC. Its translation: CALRSNSYNEQFF.

The chain couples TRBV28 to TRBJ1-5, with a tentative D call TRBD1 (5 bases). The CDR3 is made up of 15 amino acids. Germline CDR1 and CDR2: MDHEN and SYDVKM. V was shortened by 7 bases and J by 2 bases, with 15 bases between the two germline ends. The CDR3 sequence is CASILSQGGNQPQHF. As DNA, the CDR3 is TGTGCCAGCATCCTCTCTCAGGGTGGCAATCAGCCCCAGCATTTT.

There are a few counts of this clone. The chain recombines TRBV12-5 with TRBJ2-3; 9 bases match TRBD2. From germline, CDR1 is LGHNT and CDR2 FRNRAP. The CDR3 has 15 residues. The V and J ends lost 5 bases and 4 bases, in that order; junction bases with no gene match: 7. This CDR3 reads CASGPAGGRPDTQYF. The DNA for the CDR3 is TGTGCTAGTGGTCCTGCGGGGGGGCGCCCAGATACGCAGTATTTT.

This chain uses TRBV7-2 with TRBJ2-3; possible D gene TRBD2, 5 bases. The length of the CDR3 is 16 residues. Trimming took off 3 bases at V and 4 bases at J, with 17 bases between the two ends. Germline loops: CDR1 SGHTA, CDR2 FQGNSA. CDR3 DNA: TGTGCCAGCAGCTTCGGGATGTCGGTTCTTTCAGATACGCAGTATTTT. Amino acids: CASSFGMSVLSDTQYF.

This clone has a handful of counts. The chain couples TRBV30 to TRBJ2-1, with D possibly being TRBD2 (5 bases). Per germline, CDR1 GTSNPN and CDR2 SVGIG (reference sequence). CDR3 length: 12 amino acids. V shed 5 bases and J shed 5 bases, with 10 bases lying between them. CDR3 coding DNA: TGTGCCTGGGCGCGGGTAAACAATGAGCAGTTCTTC. Its translation is CAWARVNNEQFF.

This chain uses TRBV5-1 with TRBJ1-1; 8 bases map to TRBD1. V shed 3 bases and J 7 bases; nucleotides not matched to a gene: 8. Germline CDR1 and CDR2: SGHRS and YFSETQ. The CDR3 totals 14 residues. CDR3 protein: CASSSTGGWNEAFF. The CDR3 nucleotides read TGCGCCAGCAGCTCTACAGGGGGTTGGAATGAAGCTTTCTTT.

This clone turned up a few times. The rearrangement links TRBV10-2 to TRBJ2-5, with 7 bases matching TRBD2. The germline gives CDR1 WSHSY, CDR2 SAAADI. The CDR3 totals 14 residues. The ends lost 6 bases at V and 4 bases at J; junction bases unmatched: 8. Here the CDR3 DNA reads TGCGCCAGCAGGGCCAGCGGGGCCCCAGAGACCCAGTACTTC. It is translated as CASRASGAPETQYF.

In this sample, this clone turned up a few times. The V and J genes are TRBV7-9 and TRBJ2-1, with 7 nucleotides matching TRBD1. Germline V gene lookup returns CDR1 SEHNR and CDR2 FQNEAQ (reference sequence). V lost 2 bases to trimming and J lost 2 bases; unmatched junction nucleotides: 3. There are 15 residues in the CDR3. The CDR3 protein is CASSLTGQAYNEQFF. The CDR3 nucleotides read TGTGCCAGCAGCTTAACTGGACAGGCCTACAATGAGCAGTTCTTC.

The chain is built from TRBV14 and TRBJ2-1; weak D call: TRBD2 (6 bases). Trimming shortened V by 3 bases and J by 5 bases, and 17 bases separated the two germline ends. The germline V gene encodes CDR1 SGHDN and CDR2 FVKESK. CDR3 length equals 16 residues. The CDR3 reads CASSQSTGTLNNEQFF. CDR3 sequence (DNA): TGTGCCAGCAGCCAGTCAACCGGGACTTTGAACAATGAGCAGTTCTTC.

This clone came up a few times. This chain connects TRBV5-4 to TRBJ1-6, with 7 nucleotides matching TRBD1. This CDR3 is built from 14 residues. Germline assignment: CDR1 SGHNT and CDR2 YYREEE (reference sequence). V lost 4 bases and J lost 9; bases outside the gene matches: 7. CDR3 in amino acids: CASSPNRGPSPLHF. DNA for the CDR3: TGTGCCAGCAGCCCGAACAGGGGTCCTTCACCCCTCCACTTT.

In this sample, this clone turned up many times. The limits of the CDR3 on the DNA are not certain, so only TCRdb's listed CDR3 is given. V usage is TRBV19 and J usage is TRBJ1-5; the listed D gene, TRBD1, was not tested against the DNA. Germline CDR1 reads LNHDA; CDR2 reads SQIVND (reference sequence). The CDR3 comprises 12 residues, both ends counted. CDR3: CASSVGTGSRHF.

The table lists this clone with a few counts. The rearrangement uses TRBV6-5 and TRBJ1-2, with D possibly matching TRBD1 (6 bases). Germline CDR1 MNHEY, CDR2 SVGAGI. The CDR3 consists of 14 residues. Between the trimmed V and J ends, which lost 5 bases and 4 bases, there was a span of 14 bases. Here the CDR3 DNA reads TGTGCCAGCAGTACACACCGGGACATCTATGGCTACACCTTC. It encodes CASSTHRDIYGYTF.

This clone was seen a few times. The rearrangement links TRBV5-6 to TRBJ2-4, with 11 bases fitting TRBD2. The V gene end was trimmed by 1 base and the J gene end by 8 bases; junction bases not matched to a gene: 8. This CDR3 is 16 amino acids long. CDR1 is SGHDT, CDR2 YYEEEE, per germline. CDR3 sequence: CASSLRGTSGIDIQYF. The CDR3, as DNA: TGTGCCAGCAGCTTGAGGGGGACTAGCGGTATAGACATTCAGTACTTC.

The V gene is TRBV7-6, the J gene TRBJ1-6, with D perhaps matching TRBD1 (6 bases). Germline V lookup: CDR1 SGHVS, CDR2 FNYEAQ. With 3 bases removed from V and 2 bases from J, the gap between germline ends came to 8 bases. The CDR3 consists of 15 residues. The CDR3 DNA reads TGTGCCAGCAGCTTGGGGGCTCCCTATAATTCACCCCTCCACTTT. Its protein is CASSLGAPYNSPLHF. The whole variable domain, remainder taken from reference TRBV7-6 and TRBJ1-6, is GAGVSQSPRYKVTKRGQDVALRCDPISGHVSLYWYRQALGQGPEFLTYFNYEAQQDKSGLPNDRFSAERPEGSISTLTIQRTEQRDSAMYRCASSLGAPYNSPLHFGNGTRLTVT.

The chain employs TRBV28 and TRBJ2-7; maybe TRBD1 (6 bases). CDR3 length: 12 amino acids. CDR1 is MDHEN, CDR2 SYDVKM, per germline. V lost 5 bases and J 1 base, leaving 6 bases between the germline ends. The CDR3: CASSQGSYEQYF. CDR3 in DNA: TGTGCCAGCAGTCAGGGGTCCTACGAGCAGTACTTC.

The gene calls are TRBV13 and TRBJ1-4; TRBD1 agrees at 7 bases. Trimming removed 1 base from V and 0 bases from J; junction bases left unmatched: 2. This CDR3 comprises 16 residues. Germline values: CDR1 PRHDT, CDR2 FYEKMQ (reference sequence). This CDR3 is CASSLVGGPTNEKLFF. Written as DNA, the CDR3 is TGTGCCAGCAGCTTAGTAGGGGGCCCAACTAATGAAAAACTGTTTTTT.

This clone was observed a handful of times. V usage is TRBV12-5 and J usage is TRBJ2-3; 12 bases are a match to TRBD2. J lost 3 bases, V lost 0 bases, and 1 base had no gene match. This CDR3 contains 16 residues. CDR1 LGHNT and CDR2 FRNRAP come from the germline V gene. The CDR3 nucleotides read TGTGCTAGTGGTTTGGTACTAGCGGGGGGTACAGATACGCAGTATTTT. Its protein product is CASGLVLAGGTDTQYF.

This clone was seen more than once but under ten times. This CDR3 reads CASSPDRWLRTGGYTF. As DNA, the CDR3 is TGTGCCAGCAGCCCCGACCGGTGGCTGCGGACGGGGGGCTACACCTTC. This chain uses TRBV28 with TRBJ1-2; no clear D. Trimming stripped 6 bases from V and 8 bases from J, with 25 bases between. Germline V CDR1 and CDR2: MDHEN, SYDVKM. This CDR3 has 16 amino acids.

The chain couples TRBV7-9 to TRBJ2-3; 8 bases are a match to TRBD2. J gave up 6 bases and V 8 bases, and 10 bases lay outside the gene matches. The CDR3 has 14 residues. Germline V gene data show CDR1 as SEHNR and CDR2 as FQNEAQ (reference sequence). CDR3 nucleotides: TGTGCCAGCTGGCGACGGGGGGGCGGGGATACGCAGTATTTT. Translated, it gives CASWRRGGGDTQYF.